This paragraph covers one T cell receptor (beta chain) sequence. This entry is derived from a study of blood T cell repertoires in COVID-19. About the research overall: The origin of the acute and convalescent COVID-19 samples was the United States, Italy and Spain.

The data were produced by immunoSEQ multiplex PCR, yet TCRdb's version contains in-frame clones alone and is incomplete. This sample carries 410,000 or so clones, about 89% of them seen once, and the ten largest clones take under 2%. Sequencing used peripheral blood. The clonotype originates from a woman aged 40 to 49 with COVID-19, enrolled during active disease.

This CDR3 reads CASSEQGLSNTEAFF. CDR3 nucleotide sequence: TGTGCCAGCAGTGAACAGGGACTCTCGAACACTGAAGCTTTCTTT. The rearrangement links TRBV2 to TRBJ1-1; tentatively, D is TRBD1 (5 bases). Trimming cost V 2 bases and J 1 base, with 11 bases left between them. The length of the CDR3 is 15 residues. Germline V gene sequence: CDR1 SNHLY, CDR2 FYNNEI.